This T cell receptor (beta chain) derives from a study of shared clonotypes between healthy human individuals. This table comes from immunoSEQ multiplex PCR, and its TCRdb copy is limited to in-frame clones, with some not included. The sample has about 2.3 million clones, 92% seen once; the top ten hold 0.3% to 0.4%. This CDR3 is 15 amino acids long. Germline V gene data show CDR1 as LGHNA and CDR2 as YSLEER. V was cut by 4 bases and J by 5 bases, with 17 bases left in between. The chain uses TRBV4-3 and TRBJ2-5; D remains ambiguous. The source material was naive CD4+ T cells from PBMCs. Sample subset: CD45RA+ positively selected. The clonotype originates from a man between 18 and 29 years old in good health. Some clones in this sample may be carry-over from other donors' samples. The CDR3 region has the DNA TGCGCCAGCAGCCGAAGTGGTTTCACTAAGGAGACCCAGTACTTC. It encodes CASSRSGFTKETQYF.